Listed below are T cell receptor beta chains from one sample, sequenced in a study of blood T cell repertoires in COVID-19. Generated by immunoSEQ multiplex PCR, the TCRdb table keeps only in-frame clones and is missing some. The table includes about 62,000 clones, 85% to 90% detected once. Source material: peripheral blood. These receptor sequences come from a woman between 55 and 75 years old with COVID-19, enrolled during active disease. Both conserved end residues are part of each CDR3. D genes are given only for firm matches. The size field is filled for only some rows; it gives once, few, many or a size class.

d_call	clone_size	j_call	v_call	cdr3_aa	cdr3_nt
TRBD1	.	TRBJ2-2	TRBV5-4	CASSTEYRGQDGELFF	TGTGCCAGCAGCACCGAGTACAGGGGGCAGGACGGGGAGCTGTTTTTT
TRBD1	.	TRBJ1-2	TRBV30	CAWSQQGAGGYTF	TGTGCCTGGAGTCAACAGGGGGCGGGTGGCTACACCTTC
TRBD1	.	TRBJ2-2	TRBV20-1	CSASRVAGTGKTGELFF	TGCAGTGCTAGTAGGGTTGCCGGGACAGGTAAAACCGGGGAGCTGTTTTTT
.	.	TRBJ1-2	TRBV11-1	CASSLGQNGYTF	TGTGCCAGCAGCTTAGGTCAGAATGGCTACACCTTC
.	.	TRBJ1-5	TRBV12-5	CASAPKENQPQHF	TGTGCTAGTGCCCCAAAGGAGAATCAGCCCCAGCATTTT
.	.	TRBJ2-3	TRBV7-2	CASSSEFTDTQYF	TGTGCCAGCAGCTCGGAGTTCACAGATACGCAGTATTTT
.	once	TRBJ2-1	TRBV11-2	CASSLGAGTFNEQFF	TGTGCCAGCAGCTTAGGGGCCGGGACTTTCAATGAGCAGTTCTTC
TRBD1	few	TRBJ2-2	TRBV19	CASSISGQGATGELFF	TGTGCCAGTAGTATTTCAGGACAGGGGGCTACCGGGGAGCTGTTTTTT
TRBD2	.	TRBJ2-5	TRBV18	CASSPITGTSGHPGTQYF	TGTGCCAGCTCACCTATAACCGGGACTAGCGGCCATCCGGGGACCCAGTACTTC
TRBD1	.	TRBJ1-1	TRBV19	CASSISGTGRYTEAFF	TGTGCCAGTAGTATATCAGGGACAGGGAGATACACTGAAGCTTTCTTT
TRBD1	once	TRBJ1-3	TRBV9	CASSPRDRLNSGNTIYF	TGTGCCAGCAGCCCCCGGGACAGGCTTAACTCTGGAAACACCATATATTTT
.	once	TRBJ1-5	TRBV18	CASSPTDSLYSNQPQHF	TGTGCCAGCTCACCAACGGACAGCCTATATAGCAATCAGCCCCAGCATTTT
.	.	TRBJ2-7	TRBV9	CASSVGGRSYEQYF	TGTGCCAGCAGCGTAGGTGGGAGGTCCTACGAGCAGTACTTC
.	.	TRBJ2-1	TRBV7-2	CASSLVGLSSYNEQFF	TGTGCCAGCAGCTTAGTCGGACTAAGCTCCTACAATGAGCAGTTCTTC
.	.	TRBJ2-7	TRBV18	CASSPPTGGSYEQYF	TGTGCCAGCTCACCACCCACAGGCGGTTCCTACGAGCAGTACTTC
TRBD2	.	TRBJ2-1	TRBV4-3	CASSQELAGGNYNEQFF	TGCGCCAGCAGCCAAGAGCTAGCGGGAGGGAATTACAATGAGCAGTTCTTC
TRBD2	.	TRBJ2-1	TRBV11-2	CASSGGTIIYNEQFF	TGTGCCAGCAGCGGTGGGACTATTATTTACAATGAGCAGTTCTTC
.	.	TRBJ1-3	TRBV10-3	CAISEAGRVNTIYF	TGTGCCATCAGTGAGGCGGGCCGAGTAAACACCATATATTTT
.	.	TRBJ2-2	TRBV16	CASSQYQPGVTGELFF	TGTGCCAGCAGCCAATACCAGCCAGGGGTGACCGGGGAGCTGTTTTTT
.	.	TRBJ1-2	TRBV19	CASSIVGRRSYGYTF	TGTGCCAGTAGTATAGTAGGGAGGAGGTCATATGGCTACACCTTC
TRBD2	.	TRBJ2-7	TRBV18	CASSPTGGGWYEQYF	TGTGCCAGCTCACCGACCGGGGGGGGCTGGTACGAGCAGTACTTC
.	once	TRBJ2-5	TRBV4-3	CASSQDYGGSETQYF	TGCGCCAGCAGCCAAGATTACGGGGGTAGTGAGACCCAGTACTTC
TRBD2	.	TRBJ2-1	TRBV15	CATSSRTSGSLAFF	TGTGCCACCAGCAGCCGGACTAGCGGGAGCCTTGCGTTCTTC
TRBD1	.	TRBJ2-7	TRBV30	CAWSLGGQTYEQYF	TGTGCCTGGAGTTTAGGGGGCCAAACCTACGAGCAGTACTTC
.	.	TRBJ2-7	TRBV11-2	CASNDQVGDMNYEQYF	TGTGCCAGCAACGACCAGGTGGGAGACATGAACTACGAGCAGTACTTC
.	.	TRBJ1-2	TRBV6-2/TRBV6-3	CASSGSPRSYTF	TGTGCCAGCAGTGGTAGCCCGAGAAGCTACACCTTC
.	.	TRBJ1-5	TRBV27	CASSLRGRGNQPQHF	TGTGCCAGCAGTTTAAGGGGTAGAGGCAATCAGCCCCAGCATTTT
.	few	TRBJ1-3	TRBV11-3	CASSLNSGNTIYF	TGTGCCAGCAGCCTAAACTCTGGAAACACCATATATTTT
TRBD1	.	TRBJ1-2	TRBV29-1	CSVGGQANYGYTF	TGCAGCGTTGGGGGACAGGCTAACTATGGCTACACCTTC
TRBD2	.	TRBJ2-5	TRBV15	CATSRGDSGKQTQYF	TGTGCCACCAGCAGAGGGGATAGCGGGAAACAGACCCAGTACTTC
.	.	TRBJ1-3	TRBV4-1	CASSQESLGGTGNTIYF	TGCGCCAGCAGCCAAGAGTCCCTGGGGGGAACTGGAAACACCATATATTTT
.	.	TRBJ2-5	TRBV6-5	CASSYLGGGETQYF	TGTGCCAGCAGTTACTTGGGAGGTGGAGAGACCCAGTACTTC
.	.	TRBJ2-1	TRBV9	CASSVVWGESNEQFF	TGTGCCAGCAGCGTAGTCTGGGGCGAGTCGAATGAGCAGTTCTTC
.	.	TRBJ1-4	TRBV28	CAIAPGNEKLFF	TGTGCCATCGCTCCAGGAAATGAAAAACTGTTTTTT
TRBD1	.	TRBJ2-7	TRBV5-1	CASSLVGQAYEQYF	TGCGCCAGCAGCTTGGTGGGACAGGCCTACGAGCAGTACTTC
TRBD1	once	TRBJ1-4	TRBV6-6	CASSGGQVHLELFF	TGTGCCAGCAGTGGAGGACAGGTACATCTAGAACTGTTTTTT
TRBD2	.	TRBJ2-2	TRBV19	CASSIARWREQIGELFF	TGTGCCAGTAGTATAGCAAGATGGCGGGAGCAGATCGGGGAGCTGTTTTTT
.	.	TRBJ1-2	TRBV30	CAWSYARVNYGYTF	TGTGCCTGGAGTTACGCCAGGGTCAACTATGGCTACACCTTC
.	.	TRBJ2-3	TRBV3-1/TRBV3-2	CASSQYRDTDTQYF	TGTGCCAGCAGCCAATACCGGGACACAGATACGCAGTATTTT
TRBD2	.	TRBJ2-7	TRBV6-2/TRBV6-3	CASSYAGSGLSYEQYF	TGTGCCAGCAGTTACGCGGGTAGCGGGTTATCCTACGAGCAGTACTTC
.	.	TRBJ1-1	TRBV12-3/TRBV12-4	CASNQGGADAFF	TGTGCCAGCAACCAAGGGGGGGCTGACGCTTTCTTT
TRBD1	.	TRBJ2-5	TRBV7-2	CASSLRDRAQETQYF	TGTGCCAGCAGCTTAAGGGACAGGGCACAAGAGACCCAGTACTTC
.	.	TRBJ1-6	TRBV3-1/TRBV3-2	CASSPRGGRFHF	TGTGCCAGCAGCCCCAGAGGGGGACGGTTCCACTTT
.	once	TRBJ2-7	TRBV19	CASSIIRGPNYEQYF	TGTGCCAGTAGTATAATCAGGGGCCCCAACTACGAGCAGTACTTC
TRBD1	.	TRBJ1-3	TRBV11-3	CASSPQGTGNTIYF	TGTGCCAGCAGCCCACAGGGGACTGGAAACACCATATATTTT
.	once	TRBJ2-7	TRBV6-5	CASSYGTVNYEQYF	TGTGCCAGCAGTTACGGAACAGTGAACTACGAGCAGTACTTC
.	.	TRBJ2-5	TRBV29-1	CSVVRGGETQYF	TGCAGCGTTGTGAGGGGGGGGGAGACCCAGTACTTC
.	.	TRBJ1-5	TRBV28	CASSRSGFSNQPQHF	TGTGCCAGCAGCCGATCAGGGTTTAGCAATCAGCCCCAGCATTTT
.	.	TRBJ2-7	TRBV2	CASSKERASYEQYF	TGTGCCAGCAGCAAGGAGCGGGCCTCCTACGAGCAGTACTTC
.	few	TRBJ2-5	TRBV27	CASSLSGVSRETQYF	TGTGCCAGCAGTTTATCAGGGGTATCCAGAGAGACCCAGTACTTC
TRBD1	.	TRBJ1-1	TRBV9	CASSVALGQGTEAFF	TGTGCCAGCAGCGTAGCCCTTGGACAGGGCACTGAAGCTTTCTTT
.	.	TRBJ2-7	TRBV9	CASSAGYPSYEQYF	TGTGCCAGCAGCGCAGGATACCCATCCTACGAGCAGTACTTC
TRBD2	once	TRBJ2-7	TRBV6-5	CASRTASGSLYEQYF	TGTGCCAGCAGGACTGCTAGCGGGAGCCTCTACGAGCAGTACTTC
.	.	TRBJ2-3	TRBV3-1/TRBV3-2	CASSQLGGNGADTQYF	TGTGCCAGCAGCCAACTCGGCGGGAATGGGGCAGATACGCAGTATTTT
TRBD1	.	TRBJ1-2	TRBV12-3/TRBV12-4	CASSPDRVTGYTF	TGTGCCAGCAGTCCGGACAGGGTAACGGGCTACACCTTC
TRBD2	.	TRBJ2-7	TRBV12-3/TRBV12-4	CASSPGGSYEQYF	TGTGCCAGCAGTCCGGGAGGCTCCTACGAGCAGTACTTC
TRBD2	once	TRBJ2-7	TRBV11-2	CASSLGSSGLNYEQYF	TGTGCCAGCAGCTTAGGGTCTAGCGGGTTGAACTACGAGCAGTACTTC